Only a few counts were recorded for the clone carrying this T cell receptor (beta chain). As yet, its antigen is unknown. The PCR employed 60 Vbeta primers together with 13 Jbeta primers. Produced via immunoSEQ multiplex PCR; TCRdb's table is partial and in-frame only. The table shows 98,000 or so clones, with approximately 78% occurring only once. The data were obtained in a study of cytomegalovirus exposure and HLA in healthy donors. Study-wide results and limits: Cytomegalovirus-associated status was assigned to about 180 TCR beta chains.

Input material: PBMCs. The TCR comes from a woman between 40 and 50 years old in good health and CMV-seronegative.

The CDR3 is CASSLEEGTEAFF. In nucleotides, the CDR3 is TGTGCCAGCAGCTTAGAAGAGGGAACTGAAGCTTTCTTT. The V call is TRBV7-2, the J call TRBJ1-1; D gene ambiguous. CDR1 is SGHTA and CDR2 is FQGNSA in the germline V gene. This CDR3 comprises 13 residues. V lost 1 base, J lost 5 bases, and 8 bases lay in between.